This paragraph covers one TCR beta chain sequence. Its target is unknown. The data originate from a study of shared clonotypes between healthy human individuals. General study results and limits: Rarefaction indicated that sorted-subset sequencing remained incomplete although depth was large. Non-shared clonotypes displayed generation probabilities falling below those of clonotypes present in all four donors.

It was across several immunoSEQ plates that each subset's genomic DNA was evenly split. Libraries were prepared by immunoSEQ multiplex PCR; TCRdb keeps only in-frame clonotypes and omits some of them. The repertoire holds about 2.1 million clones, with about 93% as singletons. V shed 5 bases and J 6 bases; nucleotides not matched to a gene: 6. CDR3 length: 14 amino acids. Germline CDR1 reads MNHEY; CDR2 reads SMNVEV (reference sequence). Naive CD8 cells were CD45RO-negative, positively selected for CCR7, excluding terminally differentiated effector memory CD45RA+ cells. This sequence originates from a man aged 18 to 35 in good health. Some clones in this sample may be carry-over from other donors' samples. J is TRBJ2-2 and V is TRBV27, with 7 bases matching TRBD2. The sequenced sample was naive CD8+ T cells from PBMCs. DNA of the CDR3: TGTGCCAGCAGTCCCAACGGGAGGTCCGGGGAGCTGTTTTTT. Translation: CASSPNGRSGELFF.